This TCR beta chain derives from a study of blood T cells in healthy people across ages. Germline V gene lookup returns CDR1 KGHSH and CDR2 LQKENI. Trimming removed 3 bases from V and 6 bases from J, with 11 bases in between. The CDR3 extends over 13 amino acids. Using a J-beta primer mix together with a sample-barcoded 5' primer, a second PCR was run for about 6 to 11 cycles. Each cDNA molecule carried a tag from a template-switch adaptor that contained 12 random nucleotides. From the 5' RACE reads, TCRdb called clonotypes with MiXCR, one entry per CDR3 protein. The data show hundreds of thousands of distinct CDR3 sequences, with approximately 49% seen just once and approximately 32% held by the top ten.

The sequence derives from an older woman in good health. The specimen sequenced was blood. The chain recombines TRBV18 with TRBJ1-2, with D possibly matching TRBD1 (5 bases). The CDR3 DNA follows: TGTGCCAGCTCACCCGTCGAGGGACATGGCTACACCTTC. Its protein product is CASSPVEGHGYTF.